This T cell receptor (beta chain) comes out of a study of T cells in localized non-small cell lung cancer. The study, taken as a whole, reports: Across samples, adjacent lung featured a median roughly 60 of the top 100 tumor clones.

The assay was immunoSEQ multiplex PCR, and TCRdb's table has in-frame clones only and misses some. The table has roughly 18,000 clones, about 80% seen once; the top ten hold around 25%. The V gene end was trimmed by 4 bases and the J gene end by 2 bases; junction bases not matched to a gene: 3. CDR1 and CDR2 from the germline V gene are SGHRS and YFSETQ. The length of the CDR3 is 14 residues. This clone was found once. What it binds is unknown. Here the sequenced sample was peripheral blood, taken before any cancer treatment. The TCR sequence derives from a female donor older than 55 with stage I lung adenocarcinoma. The J gene is TRBJ2-7, the V gene TRBV5-1; 10 nucleotides match TRBD2. The CDR3 loop is CASSGTSGAYEQYF. The DNA for the CDR3 is TGCGCCAGCAGCGGAACTAGCGGGGCCTACGAGCAGTACTTC.